This passage covers 9 T cell receptor beta chains from one sample sequenced in a study of T cell repertoires in cytomegalovirus infection. TCRdb redid the calling of the reads with MiXCR, one entry per CDR3 protein. The table has 300,000 to 400,000 distinct CDR3 sequences, about 27% seen once. These TCRs are of unknown antigen specificity. The sample here was cultured PBMCs, taken from culture after CMV antigen stimulation. These receptors all stem from a human donor in good health (CMV status not recorded). Some clones in this sample may be carry-over from other donors' samples.

V usage is TRBV4-1 and J usage is TRBJ1-5; weak D call: TRBD1 (6 bases). In germline, CDR1 is MGHRA, CDR2 YSYEKL. The CDR3 sequence is 16 residues long. Trimming stripped 0 bases from V and 6 bases from J, with 15 bases between. DNA for the CDR3: TGCGCCAGCAGCCAAGAAGAGAACAGGGCGGCTCAGCCCCAGCATTTT. Translating it yields CASSQEENRAAQPQHF.

Written as DNA, the CDR3 is TGTGCCAGCAGCCCACGGCAGGGGGTTCGCCACACTGAAGCTTTCTTT. It translates to CASSPRQGVRHTEAFF. The chain uses TRBV7-9 and TRBJ1-1; TRBD1 matches at 7 bases. This CDR3 spans 16 amino acids. After removal of 5 bases from V and 3 bases from J, the junction contained 12 bases not matched to a gene. In germline, CDR1 is SEHNR, CDR2 FQNEAQ (reference sequence).

This clonotype occurred once. The chain uses TRBV6-6 and TRBJ1-2; D perhaps matches TRBD1 (5 bases). CDR1 and CDR2 (germline): MNHNY, SVGAGI (reference sequence). V was clipped by 6 bases and J by 0 bases, with 14 bases between them. The length of the CDR3 is 15 residues. The CDR3 bases are TGTGCCAGCAGCCAGCTTGGGGGGACTAACTATGGCTACACCTTC. Translation gives CASSQLGGTNYGYTF.

This clonotype was observed a handful of times. The rearrangement links TRBV7-6 to TRBJ1-2; 7 nucleotides agree with TRBD1. CDR1 and CDR2 (germline): SGHVS, FNYEAQ. V lost 5 bases, J lost 6 bases, and 9 bases stayed unmatched. The CDR3 totals 14 residues. The CDR3 here is CASSQTFDRDGYTF. The DNA of the CDR3 is TGTGCCAGCAGCCAAACCTTTGACAGGGATGGCTACACCTTC.

Only a few counts were recorded for this clonotype. CDR3 amino acids: CASRRGQGGMNTEAFF. Here the CDR3 DNA reads TGTGCCAGCAGACGTGGACAGGGGGGCATGAACACTGAAGCTTTCTTT. The chain couples TRBV12-3 or TRBV12-4 to TRBJ1-1; 10 bases match TRBD1. The CDR3 is 16 amino acids. Germline trimming cut 6 bases from V and 0 bases from J; bases unmatched to any gene: 7.

The chain carries TRBV12-3 or TRBV12-4 and TRBJ1-5; 9 bases match TRBD1. The length of the CDR3 is 13 residues. Germline trimming cut 8 bases from V and 7 bases from J; bases unmatched to any gene: 6. CDR3 amino acids: CASGLTGGQPQHF. As DNA, the CDR3 is TGTGCCAGCGGCTTGACAGGGGGACAGCCCCAGCATTTT.

This clonotype was counted ten times or more. The genes are TRBV7-2 and TRBJ2-1, with 10 bases identical to TRBD1. The V segment lost 3 bases and the J segment 0 bases; nucleotides outside the gene matches: 5. The CDR3 runs 17 residues. Germline V gene sequence: CDR1 SGHTA, CDR2 FQGNSA. The DNA for the CDR3 is TGTGCCAGCAGCTTTCCGGGACAGGGGAGCTCCTACAATGAGCAGTTCTTC. It translates to CASSFPGQGSSYNEQFF.

The chain uses TRBV11-2 and TRBJ1-3; 11 nucleotides match TRBD1. There are 17 residues in the CDR3. Germline V gene lookup returns CDR1 SGHAT and CDR2 FQNNGV. V shed 5 bases and J 2 bases; nucleotides not matched to a gene: 8. The CDR3 is CASSTGQGATAGNTIYF. In nucleotides, the CDR3 is TGTGCCAGCAGCACAGGACAGGGGGCGACGGCTGGAAACACCATATATTTT.

This clonotype was counted a few times. The V call is TRBV7-3, the J call TRBJ2-4; 7 nucleotides line up with TRBD1. With 5 bases clipped from V and 5 bases from J, the junction kept 3 bases outside the gene matches. Per the germline V gene, CDR1 is SGHTA and CDR2 is FQGTGA. The CDR3 extends over 13 amino acids. The CDR3 DNA reads TGTGCCAGCAGCACCGGGACAGAAAACATTCAGTACTTC. Residues: CASSTGTENIQYF.